One and the same sample provided the 4 T cell receptor beta chains below, sequenced in a study of response to subunit inactivated influenza vaccine. TCRdb re-derived calls from the RT-PCR reads in MiXCR, one entry per CDR3 protein. The table shows about 240,000 distinct CDR3 sequences, with 9% to 15% occurring only once. This sample comprised non-naive T cells sorted from PBMCs, obtained less than 15 days before vaccination. The receptors were gathered from a man over 45 who received an inactivated influenza vaccine.

This clonotype was seen at least ten times. The chain is built from TRBV28 and TRBJ2-7; D may match TRBD1 or TRBD2 (5 bases each). The CDR3 has 15 amino acids. Germline V gene sequence: CDR1 MDHEN, CDR2 SYDVKM. Trimming removed 5 bases from V and 0 bases from J, with 14 bases in between. CDR3 bases: TGTGCCAGCAGTAAACCCAGGGAGAGCTCCTACGAGCAGTACTTC. This encodes CASSKPRESSYEQYF.

This clonotype was detected only once. Here the CDR3 reads CSVLRRSIYTF. The CDR3 nucleotides read TGCAGTGTTCTCCGACGGAGTATCTACACCTTC. This chain links TRBV20-1 with TRBJ1-2; D not resolved. Germline-derived CDR1 and CDR2 are DFQATT and SNEGSKA (reference sequence). The length of the CDR3 is 11 residues. The V gene lost 7 bases and the J gene lost 10 bases, with 16 bases spanning the gap.

There are many counts of this clonotype. The J gene is TRBJ2-7, the V gene TRBV12-3 or TRBV12-4; D gene ambiguous. CDR3 length: 14 residues. V gave up 1 base and J gave up 3 bases, with 10 bases separating them. CDR3 sequence: CASSLGQDLYEQYF. CDR3 nucleotides: TGTGCCAGCAGTTTAGGGCAGGACCTCTACGAGCAGTACTTC.

At least ten counts were recorded for this clonotype. The V call is TRBV20-1, the J call TRBJ2-1, with 11 bases fitting TRBD2. J was trimmed by 5 bases and V by 5 bases; bases with no gene match: 8. The CDR3 contains 15 residues. Germline assignment: CDR1 DFQATT and CDR2 SNEGSKA (reference sequence). CDR3 loop: CSAPLAGGIHNEQFF. The CDR3 DNA reads TGCAGTGCTCCTTTAGCGGGGGGGATCCACAATGAGCAGTTCTTC.